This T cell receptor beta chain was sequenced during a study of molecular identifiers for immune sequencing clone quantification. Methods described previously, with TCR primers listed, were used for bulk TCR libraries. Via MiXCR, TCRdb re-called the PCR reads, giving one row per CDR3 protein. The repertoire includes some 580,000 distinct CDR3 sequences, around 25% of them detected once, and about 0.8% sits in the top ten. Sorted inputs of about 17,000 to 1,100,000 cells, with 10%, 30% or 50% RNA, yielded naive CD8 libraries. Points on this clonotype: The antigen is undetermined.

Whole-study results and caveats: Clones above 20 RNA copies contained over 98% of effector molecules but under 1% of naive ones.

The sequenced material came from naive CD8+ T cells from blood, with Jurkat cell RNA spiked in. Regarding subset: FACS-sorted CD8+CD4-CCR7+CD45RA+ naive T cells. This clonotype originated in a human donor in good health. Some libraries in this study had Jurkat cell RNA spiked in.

CDR3 sequence: CASSQASSGGIDNEQFF. CDR3 bases: TGCGCCAGCAGCCAAGCGTCTAGCGGGGGAATTGACAATGAGCAGTTCTTC. This chain connects TRBV4-1 to TRBJ2-1, with 10 bases fitting TRBD2. Germline CDR1 is MGHRA and CDR2 is YSYEKL. The ends lost 1 base at V and 5 bases at J; junction bases unmatched: 8. The CDR3 is 17 amino acids.